This T cell receptor beta chain was documented in a study of blood T cell repertoires in COVID-19. Whole-study context: Both acute and convalescent COVID-19 samples were obtained from the United States, Italy and Spain.

Assay used: immunoSEQ multiplex PCR; TCRdb lists only in-frame clones, some missing. The table lists more than 140,000 clones, 80% to 90% of them singletons. The germline V gene has CDR1 DFQATT and CDR2 SNEGSKA (reference sequence). V was trimmed by 5 bases and J by 4 bases, leaving 12 bases between them. The CDR3 spans 13 residues. The V gene is TRBV20-1, the J gene TRBJ1-3; the D gene is possibly TRBD1 (5 bases). The source of this sequence is a woman in her fifties or sixties with acute or convalescent COVID-19. The sample comprised peripheral blood. The CDR3 region has the DNA TGCAGTGCTCGTGAGGGGAGGGGAAACACCATATATTTT. Translating gives CSAREGRGNTIYF.